Below, 18 T cell receptor beta chains from the same sample are listed, as sequenced in a study of shared clonotypes between healthy human individuals (dated by TCRdb to 2018 to 2021). Libraries were prepared through the immunoSEQ multiplex PCR assay. Drawn from immuneACCESS, this table holds only the in-frame rearrangements with V and J called that TCRdb kept. Clones are partly lost; checked studies trace under half to an unresolved V gene and leave the rest unexplained. The sample table contains 2 million to 2.5 million clones; only one count was recorded for approximately 95% of them. The leading ten clones occupy under 0.45% of the sample. The specimen was naive CD4+ T cells from PBMCs. What this sample's cell subset or site label stands for: CD45RA+ positively selected. The receptors were gathered from a man aged 18 to 29 in good health. Some clones in this sample may be carry-over from other donors' samples.

The V call is TRBV4-2, the J call TRBJ2-7, with D unresolved. This CDR3 spans 14 amino acids. Trimming removed 4 bases at V and 3 bases at J, with 13 bases between. Germline values: CDR1 LGHNA, CDR2 YNFKEQ. The CDR3 loop is CASSPLGSLYEQYF. CDR3 bases: TGTGCCAGCAGCCCCCTGGGTTCCCTCTACGAGCAGTACTTC.

The gene calls are TRBV9 and TRBJ2-2; 11 nucleotides agree with TRBD1. The V gene end was trimmed by 4 bases and the J gene end by 9 bases; junction bases not matched to a gene: 11. The germline gives CDR1 SGDLS, CDR2 YYNGEE. This CDR3 contains 16 residues. The CDR3 is CASSPLRDRGGRELFF. Written as DNA, the CDR3 is TGTGCCAGCAGCCCTCTCCGGGACAGGGGGGGCCGGGAGCTGTTTTTT.

Comments on this clone: Additional DNA sequences in this sample encode the identical CDR3. The CDR3: CASSPRGYNEQFF. In DNA form, the CDR3 reads TGTGCCAGCAGCCCGAGAGGTTACAATGAGCAGTTCTTC. The chain couples TRBV7-9 to TRBJ2-1; D gene uncertain. Per germline, CDR1 SEHNR and CDR2 FQNEAQ (reference sequence). V gave up 5 bases and J gave up 4 bases, with 9 bases separating them. The CDR3 totals 13 residues.

This sequence joins TRBV9 and TRBJ2-1; tentative D call: TRBD1 (6 bases). The ends were cut back, 0 bases at V and 9 bases at J, with 16 bases in the middle. This CDR3 is built from 15 residues. Germline loops: CDR1 SGDLS, CDR2 YYNGEE. CDR3 in DNA: TGTGCCAGCAGCGTAGACATCAGGGGTGAGGGTGAGCAGTTCTTC. This encodes CASSVDIRGEGEQFF.

In its sample, this clone was seen a few times. The chain is built from TRBV28 and TRBJ1-1; D ambiguous. V was cut by 8 bases and J by 1 base, with 17 bases left in between. The CDR3 contains 15 residues. The germline gives CDR1 MDHEN, CDR2 SYDVKM. The CDR3 loop is CASWESGPKNTEAFF. The CDR3 DNA sequence: TGTGCCAGCTGGGAATCAGGACCAAAGAACACTGAAGCTTTCTTT.

About this clone: The sample carries other DNA sequences with the same CDR3. The CDR3 region is CASSLVGSDTQYF. For the CDR3, the DNA is TGCGCCAGCAGCTTGGTTGGGTCAGATACGCAGTATTTT. The chain combines TRBV5-1 with TRBJ2-3; D ambiguous. The germline V gene encodes CDR1 SGHRS and CDR2 YFSETQ. V lost 0 bases, J lost 4 bases, and 6 bases lay in between. The CDR3 runs to 13 residues.

The chain links TRBV4-1 to TRBJ1-4; 10 bases fit TRBD1. V shed 2 bases and J 7 bases; nucleotides not matched to a gene: 13. The CDR3 covers 18 residues. The germline CDR1 and CDR2 sequences are MGHRA and YSYEKL. DNA for the CDR3: TGCGCCAGCAGCCAACACCTCTCGACAGGGGGCTTAGGTGAAAAACTGTTTTTT. Protein sequence: CASSQHLSTGGLGEKLFF.

The chain carries TRBV5-1 and TRBJ2-2, with D perhaps TRBD1 or TRBD2 (5 bases each). This CDR3 comprises 17 residues. The germline V gene has CDR1 SGHRS and CDR2 YFSETQ. V was trimmed by 0 bases and J by 0 bases, leaving 12 bases between them. The DNA of the CDR3 is TGCGCCAGCAGCTTGGGACCCGGGACGGCGAACACCGGGGAGCTGTTTTTT. Amino acids: CASSLGPGTANTGELFF.

The J gene is TRBJ1-4, the V gene TRBV30; D gene unclear. Germline CDR1 and CDR2: GTSNPN and SVGIG (reference sequence). The V end was cut by 2 bases, the J end by 4 bases, with 11 bases between. The CDR3 covers 14 residues. The CDR3 here is CAWSLSGNNEKLFF. CDR3 DNA: TGTGCCTGGAGTTTGTCCGGAAATAATGAAAAACTGTTTTTT.

Comments on this clone: The sample carries other DNA sequences with the same CDR3. J is TRBJ1-5 and V is TRBV18; the match to TRBD1 covers 9 bases. V shed 5 bases, J shed 6 bases, and the junction held 2 bases outside the gene matches. The CDR3 sequence is 13 residues long. The germline V gene has CDR1 KGHSH and CDR2 LQKENI. The CDR3 coding sequence is TGTGCCAGCTCATCGGACAGGGGTCAGCCCCAGCATTTT. It encodes CASSSDRGQPQHF.

CDR3 in DNA: TGTGCCAGCAGCTCTAGGACTAGCGCGGAGACCCAGTACTTC. The encoded protein is CASSSRTSAETQYF. The J gene is TRBJ2-5, the V gene TRBV7-3, with TRBD2 matching over 9 bases. Looked up from germline, CDR1 is SGHTA and CDR2 is FQGTGA. There are 14 residues in the CDR3. Losses at the gene ends were 4 bases for V and 5 bases for J; bases not matched to a gene: 5.

A single count supports this clone. The V and J genes are TRBV13 and TRBJ2-7; D perhaps matches TRBD1 (6 bases). Germline assignment: CDR1 PRHDT and CDR2 FYEKMQ (reference sequence). V was pared by 3 bases and J by 7 bases, with 16 bases between. The CDR3 consists of 14 residues. CDR3 amino acids: CASSLYRVDGEQYF. In DNA form, the CDR3 reads TGTGCCAGCAGCTTGTACAGGGTTGATGGAGAGCAGTACTTC.

This clone appeared a few times. This chain joins TRBV11-2 and TRBJ1-1; 7 nucleotides agree with TRBD1. The CDR3 runs 14 residues. The germline gives CDR1 SGHAT, CDR2 FQNNGV. Trimming cost V 5 bases and J 6 bases; bases outside gene matches: 9. The CDR3 sequence: CASSVRQGIPEAFF. CDR3 bases: TGTGCCAGCAGCGTACGACAGGGTATCCCTGAAGCTTTCTTT.

The chain combines TRBV11-2 with TRBJ2-1, with D possibly being TRBD2 (6 bases). There are 14 residues in the CDR3. V was cut by 4 bases and J by 4 bases, with 11 bases left in between. CDR1 and CDR2 (germline): SGHAT, FQNNGV. CDR3 in DNA: TGTGCCAGCAGCTCCGTAGCGGCTTACAATGAGCAGTTCTTC. Amino acid sequence: CASSSVAAYNEQFF.

The genes are TRBV7-9 and TRBJ1-1, with a tentative D call TRBD1 (5 bases). CDR1 and CDR2 from the germline V gene are SEHNR and FQNEAQ (reference sequence). The CDR3 has 15 amino acids. V dropped 5 bases and J dropped 0 bases, with 13 bases sitting between them. CDR3 region: CASSGGRWMNTEAFF. DNA for the CDR3: TGTGCCAGCAGCGGGGGACGTTGGATGAACACTGAAGCTTTCTTT. The full variable domain, in which reference TRBV7-9 and TRBJ1-1 provide the parts outside the CDR3, is DTGVSQNPRHKITKRGQNVTFRCDPISEHNRLYWYRQTLGQGPEFLTYFQNEAQLEKSRLLSDRFSAERPKGSFSTLEIQRTEQGDSAMYLCASSGGRWMNTEAFFGQGTRLTVV.

V is TRBV10-3 and J is TRBJ2-2; 8 nucleotides align to TRBD2. CDR1 ENHRY and CDR2 SYGVKD come from the germline V gene. V was pared by 10 bases and J by 1 base, with 5 bases of the junction left unmatched. The CDR3 totals 14 residues. CDR3 sequence (DNA): TGTGCCACTCAAGCGGGAGAGAACACCGGGGAGCTGTTTTTT. Its translation: CATQAGENTGELFF.

With regard to this clone: Additional DNA sequences in this sample encode the identical CDR3. The chain combines TRBV7-7 with TRBJ2-2; 7 bases match TRBD2. Trimming at V came to 0 bases and at J to 5 bases, leaving 0 bases not matched to a gene. The CDR3 is 14 residues long. In germline, CDR1 is SSHAT, CDR2 FNYEAQ (reference sequence). The CDR3 DNA sequence: TGTGCCAGCAGCTTAGCGGGAGGGACCGGGGAGCTGTTTTTT. Encoded protein: CASSLAGGTGELFF.

V gene TRBV19 combines with J gene TRBJ2-7; no reliable D call. The length of the CDR3 is 13 residues. The V end was cut by 6 bases, the J end by 1 base, with 10 bases between. Germline V CDR1 and CDR2: LNHDA, SQIVND (reference sequence). This CDR3 reads CASSTVRSYEQYF. In nucleotides, the CDR3 is TGTGCCAGTAGCACCGTGAGGTCCTACGAGCAGTACTTC.